This paragraph reports one T cell receptor beta chain. Antigen: not known. CDR1 and CDR2 from the germline V gene are GTSNPN and SVGIG (reference sequence). This CDR3 is 17 amino acids long. The ends were cut back, 2 bases at V and 3 bases at J, with 22 bases in the middle. This record belongs to a study of vaccination and CD4 T cells after COVID-19. Described treatment: roughly 10-day PBMC culture with coronavirus spike peptide pools or control peptides (ViraFEST assay). IL-2 (approximately 10 IU/ml) and peptide pools (around 9.7 ug/ml) were added to cultures of two million PBMCs per well. The assay that was used to sequence DNA from cultured CD4+ T cells was the Oncomine TCR Beta short-read assay. TCRdb recomputed calls from the PCR reads with MiXCR, one row per CDR3 protein. The table shows roughly 28,000 distinct CDR3 sequences, with 50% occurring only once.

The chain links TRBV30 to TRBJ1-1; unclear D gene. This sample comprised CD4+ T cells from blood, cultured in vitro, obtained before SARS-CoV-2 vaccination. The TCR sequence derives from a human donor who received a COVID-19 vaccine. CDR3 sequence: CAWSSVRSDFSYTEAFF. The CDR3 DNA follows: TGTGCCTGGAGTTCAGTCAGATCCGATTTTAGCTACACTGAAGCTTTCTTT.